Listed below are T cell receptor beta chains from one sample, sequenced in a study of blood T cell repertoires in COVID-19. Sequenced by immunoSEQ multiplex PCR; TCRdb stores in-frame clones only, minus some. This sample has 200,000 or so clones; 80% to 90% occur once, and the top ten carry about 8.8%. Material: PBMCs or T cells enriched from blood (not recorded which). The receptors shown here come from a woman younger than 30 who had recovered from COVID-19. CDR3s include the opening cysteine and the closing phenylalanine or tryptophan. A D gene is named only where the DNA matches it firmly. Expanded clones are given a class, and other clones once, few, many or no size at all.

>TRBD1|TRBV19|TRBJ1-1|-
TGTGCCAGTAGTACCTCAGGGGGCCGGGCTTTCTTT
CASSTSGGRAFF
>-|TRBV6-1|TRBJ1-1|-
TGTGCCAGCAGTGAAAGGGGTACGGTCGACACTGAAGCTTTCTTT
CASSERGTVDTEAFF
>-|TRBV14|TRBJ1-5|-
TGTGCCAGCAGCCAAGATTTGGGCAGCAATCAGCCCCAGCATTTT
CASSQDLGSNQPQHF
>TRBD2|TRBV27|TRBJ2-7|once
TGTGCCAGCAGCTCCGGGGGGGCCCACGAGCAGTACTTC
CASSSGGAHEQYF
>TRBD1|TRBV5-1|TRBJ1-4|-
TGCGCCAGCAGCGAGACAGGGGAGGGAAAACTGTTTTTT
CASSETGEGKLFF
>-|TRBV6-2/TRBV6-3|TRBJ1-5|-
TGTGCCAGCAGTTACTCGAGGACAGAGAGCTTTAGCAATCAGCCCCAGCATTTT
CASSYSRTESFSNQPQHF
>TRBD1|TRBV5-4|TRBJ1-6|-
TGTGCCAGCAACCAGGACAGGGGCAATTCACCCCTCCACTTT
CASNQDRGNSPLHF
>TRBD1|TRBV2|TRBJ1-2|once
TGTGCCAGCAGTGAAGCAGGACAGGACTATAACTATGGCTACACCTTC
CASSEAGQDYNYGYTF
>-|TRBV29-1|TRBJ1-1|-
TGCAGCGTGGCGGGGGGGTGGAGGAACACTGAAGCTTTCTTT
CSVAGGWRNTEAFF
>-|TRBV7-6|TRBJ2-7|-
TGTGCCAGCAGCTTAGGAGCGTCTACGACTTACGAGCAGTACTTC
CASSLGASTTYEQYF
>-|TRBV28|TRBJ1-6|-
TGTGCCAGCAACAGACAACCATATAATTCACCCCTCCACTTT
CASNRQPYNSPLHF
>-|TRBV4-2|TRBJ1-4|once
TGTGCCAGCAGCGCCTTGGGGGGGCGGTCTAATGAAAAACTGTTTTTT
CASSALGGRSNEKLFF
>TRBD1|TRBV25-1|TRBJ1-1|-
TGTGCCAGCAGCGCCGCAGGGGGTACTGAAGCTTTCTTT
CASSAAGGTEAFF
>TRBD1|TRBV4-2|TRBJ2-6|once
TGTGCCAGCAGGGCCCTGGGACAGGGGTTGGGCGGGGCCAACGTCCTGACTTTC
CASRALGQGLGGANVLTF
>TRBD2|TRBV12-5|TRBJ2-5|-
TGTGCTAGTGGTTTAGGCGGGGGTGAGACCCAGTACTTC
CASGLGGGETQYF
>TRBD1|TRBV4-2|TRBJ1-5|-
TGTGCCAGCAGCCATGCCCGGGACAGTGGGGTTGAGCCCCAGCATTTT
CASSHARDSGVEPQHF
>TRBD1|TRBV15|TRBJ1-2|-
TGTGCCACCAGGACAGGGGGCGGGAAGGGCTACACCTTC
CATRTGGGKGYTF
>TRBD2|TRBV28|TRBJ2-2|-
TGTGCCAGCAGCCGAACTAGCGTTGCCGGGGAGCTGTTTTTT
CASSRTSVAGELFF
>TRBD1|TRBV5-1|TRBJ1-2|once
TGCGCCAGCAGCTTGGGGGGGACAGGAGGCTATGGCTACACCTTC
CASSLGGTGGYGYTF
>-|TRBV5-1|TRBJ1-1|-
TGCGCCAGCAGCTTGGAGGGACAAGGCAGGGAAGCTTTCTTT
CASSLEGQGREAFF
>TRBD1|TRBV5-1|TRBJ1-1|-
TGCGCCAGCAGCGAAACCGGGACAGGGGACACTGAAGCTTTCTTT
CASSETGTGDTEAFF
>-|TRBV11-2|TRBJ1-1|-
TGTGCCAGCAGCCCCCGGGTTCCGGGCACTGAAGCTTTCTTT
CASSPRVPGTEAFF
>-|TRBV6-5|TRBJ1-2|-
TGTGCCAGCAGATCACCTAAGGGGTACTATGGCTACACCTTC
CASRSPKGYYGYTF
>-|TRBV4-1|TRBJ2-5|-
TGCGCCAGCAGCCAAGTCCTAGGAGGTGGGGGGACCCAAGAGACCCAGTACTTC
CASSQVLGGGGTQETQYF
>TRBD1|TRBV7-3|TRBJ1-6|many
TGTGCCAGCAACCGGACAGGACCTAATTCACCCCTCCACTTT
CASNRTGPNSPLHF
>TRBD1|TRBV3-1/TRBV3-2|TRBJ1-6|few
TGTGCCAGCAGCCACGGAACCGGGACAGGGTACTCACCCCTCCACTTT
CASSHGTGTGYSPLHF
>TRBD1|TRBV3-1/TRBV3-2|TRBJ1-4|-
TGTGCCAGCAGCCGACAGGGTTATGAAAAACTGTTTTTT
CASSRQGYEKLFF
>TRBD1|TRBV5-1|TRBJ1-1|-
TGCGCCAGCAGCCCCACAGGGGAGTACACTGAAGCTTTCTTT
CASSPTGEYTEAFF
>TRBD1|TRBV13|TRBJ2-1|-
TGTGCCAGCAGCCGCCGGGACAGGGGCGACAATGAGCAGTTCTTC
CASSRRDRGDNEQFF
>TRBD1|TRBV27|TRBJ1-2|-
TGTGCCAGCAGACCGTCTTACGGACAGGGGCCTACTGGCTACACCTTC
CASRPSYGQGPTGYTF
>-|TRBV27|TRBJ1-2|-
TGTGCCAGCAGCTTTGGGATTACGAAACAGGGCTGGAACTATGGCTACACCTTC
CASSFGITKQGWNYGYTF
>TRBD1|TRBV28|TRBJ1-1|-
TGTGCCAGCAGGCCCGGGACAGGGAGCACTGAAGCTTTCTTT
CASRPGTGSTEAFF
>-|TRBV12-3/TRBV12-4|TRBJ1-2|-
TGTGCCAGCCTCAACAGGGACTATGGCTACACCTTC
CASLNRDYGYTF
>-|TRBV6-5|TRBJ1-1|-
TGTGCCAGCAGTTACCTTCGGGAGACTGAAGCTTTCTTT
CASSYLRETEAFF
>TRBD1|TRBV18|TRBJ2-1|-
TGTGCCAGCTCGCGTGCCGGGACAGGGACCAATGAGCAGTTCTTC
CASSRAGTGTNEQFF
>TRBD2|TRBV27|TRBJ2-7|-
TGTGCCAGCAGTTTAGGGCTAGCGGGGAATCGCGACGAGCAGTACTTC
CASSLGLAGNRDEQYF
>-|TRBV14|TRBJ2-3|-
TGTGCCAGCAGCCAAATATCGGTAACAGATACGCAGTATTTT
CASSQISVTDTQYF
>-|TRBV19|TRBJ1-2|once
TGTGCCAGTAGTATATCGGGAGGGGAAAACTATGGCTACACCTTC
CASSISGGENYGYTF
>TRBD1|TRBV28|TRBJ1-1|-
TGTGCCAGCAGTTTAAATGACAGAGGGTCAGGGGGAGCTTTCTTT
CASSLNDRGSGGAFF
>-|TRBV25-1|TRBJ2-7|-
TGTGCCAGCGCTTCTCCCAGGGGTGGGCAAGAGCAGTACTTC
CASASPRGGQEQYF
>TRBD1|TRBV28|TRBJ1-4|-
TGTGCCAGCGCCGCGGGACAGGGTGTCGAAAAACTGTTTTTT
CASAAGQGVEKLFF
>TRBD1|TRBV19|TRBJ1-6|-
TGTGCCAGTAAGAACGGACAGGGGGTCTCACCCCTCCACTTT
CASKNGQGVSPLHF
>-|TRBV12-3/TRBV12-4|TRBJ2-7|once
TGTGCCAGCAGTTTACGCAGGGCCTACGAGCAGTACTTC
CASSLRRAYEQYF
>TRBD2|TRBV6-1|TRBJ2-1|-
TGTGCCAGCAGTGAAGTAGCGGGGGATTACAATGAGCAGTTCTTC
CASSEVAGDYNEQFF
>-|TRBV5-1|TRBJ2-2|-
TGCGCCAGCAGGTCGCGGGTTGGCGGGGAGCTGTTTTTT
CASRSRVGGELFF
>-|TRBV28|TRBJ2-5|-
TGTGCCAGCAGTTTAAGATTGGGGGCGGGGGAAGAGACCCAGTACTTC
CASSLRLGAGEETQYF
>TRBD1|TRBV2|TRBJ1-5|-
TGTGCCAGCAGTCCCACAGGGGGGGGTCAGCCCCAGCATTTT
CASSPTGGGQPQHF
>TRBD1|TRBV2|TRBJ1-1|once
TGTGCCAGCAGATTACAGGGGGTAGCTTTCTTT
CASRLQGVAFF
>-|TRBV14|TRBJ1-2|once
TGTGCCAGCAGCCAAGTTAGTATGAGAGGCTCCCACACCTTC
CASSQVSMRGSHTF
>-|TRBV2|TRBJ1-3|-
TGTGCCAGCAGTGATACGGAGAGCTCTGGAAACACCATATATTTT
CASSDTESSGNTIYF
>TRBD1|TRBV5-4|TRBJ2-2|-
TGTGCCAGCAGCAACCGGGACAGAAGGACCGGGGAGCTGTTTTTT
CASSNRDRRTGELFF
>TRBD1|TRBV4-2|TRBJ2-1|-
TGTGCCAGCAGCCAAGAATGGCAGGGGGCGTCCTACAATGAGCAGTTCTTC
CASSQEWQGASYNEQFF
>-|TRBV5-6|TRBJ2-2|-
TGTGCCAGCAGCTTGGTTTCAGGTTCTTACACCGGGGAGCTGTTTTTT
CASSLVSGSYTGELFF
>TRBD1|TRBV28|TRBJ1-2|-
TGTGCCAGCAGTTCCGGGACAGGGGGCTATGGCTACACCTTC
CASSSGTGGYGYTF
>-|TRBV5-1|TRBJ1-3|-
TGCGCCAGCAAACGATGGGGGGGCGGCACGGACACCATATATTTT
CASKRWGGGTDTIYF
>-|TRBV18|TRBJ2-7|-
TGTGCCAGCTCTATTTCGGGCTGGGACTCCTCCTACGAGCAGTACTTC
CASSISGWDSSYEQYF
>-|TRBV18|TRBJ1-1|-
TGTGCCAGCTCACCGGGAAGGGGGAAGAACACTGAAGCTTTCTTT
CASSPGRGKNTEAFF
>TRBD1|TRBV4-2|TRBJ1-3|few
TGTGCCAGCAGCCCTACAGGGGGCGGAAACACCATATATTTT
CASSPTGGGNTIYF
>TRBD1|TRBV2|TRBJ1-5|-
TGTGCCAGCAGTCTTAAAGGACAGGATTCCCAAAATCAGCCCCAGCATTTT
CASSLKGQDSQNQPQHF
>-|TRBV28|TRBJ2-3|-
TGTGCCAGCAGCCCATGGGAGCGGCTCACAGATACGCAGTATTTT
CASSPWERLTDTQYF